Included here is one T cell receptor (beta chain) sequence, with context. V was trimmed by 5 bases and J by 0 bases, leaving 13 bases between them. The germline V gene has CDR1 SGHAT and CDR2 FQNNGV. The CDR3 is 16 amino acids. The sample is drawn from a study of blood T cell repertoires in COVID-19. Across the study: COVID-19 samples collected from the United States, Italy and Spain covered acute and convalescent phases. PBMCs, B-cell-depleted T cells, or T cells were the source of the cDNA or gDNA that made up the material.

As processed by the authors: Amplification from reference gene primers served as the basis for estimated nucleated cell counts. The assay was immunoSEQ multiplex PCR, and TCRdb's table has in-frame clones only and misses some. The V and J calls and clone size are taken from that table; D and trimming were inferred from the DNA. The data show 110,000 to 150,000 clones, 80% seen once. The V call is TRBV11-2, the J call TRBJ2-2, with D possibly matching TRBD1 (6 bases). Sequenced input: peripheral blood. The TCR originated in a man between 65 and 85 years old who had recovered from COVID-19. The CDR3 coding sequence is TGTGCCAGCAGCAAAACCGGGACATCGAACACCGGGGAGCTGTTTTTT. This translates into CASSKTGTSNTGELFF.